This T cell receptor beta chain was captured in a study of blood T cell repertoires in COVID-19. Trimming at V came to 6 bases and at J to 4 bases, leaving 11 bases not matched to a gene. The CDR3 runs to 16 residues. In germline, CDR1 is MNHEY, CDR2 SMNVEV (reference sequence). This clone was recorded only once. Study processing details: Amplification from reference gene primers served as the basis for estimated nucleated cell counts. Libraries were prepared by immunoSEQ multiplex PCR; TCRdb keeps only in-frame clonotypes and omits some of them. That table gives V, J and clone size, and the DNA gave D and trimming. Of fewer than 250,000 clones in the sample, roughly 84% are singletons; the top ten hold under 4%.

This receptor was obtained from a woman in her twenties or thirties who had been exposed to COVID-19. This chain uses TRBV27 with TRBJ2-2, with TRBD1 matching over 7 bases. Sequencing was performed on PBMCs or T cells enriched from blood (not recorded which). The DNA for the CDR3 is TGTGCCAGCAGCGTCCTCCTATGGACAGGCACCGGGGAGCTGTTTTTT. This encodes CASSVLLWTGTGELFF.